The rows below give T cell receptor beta chains drawn from one sample of a study of T cells in narcolepsy. Assay: immunoSEQ multiplex PCR; the TCRdb copy retains only in-frame clones and omits some. The sample records 28,000 or so clones, 86% being singletons. Source material: CD45RA- memory CD4+ T cells from PBMCs. These receptor sequences come from a human donor with narcolepsy. Each CDR3 is given without its conserved first and last residue. Fields, in order: J gene, clone size, V gene, D gene, CDR3 protein. D genes are given only for firm matches. Size values are once, few and many counts, or a class for expanded clones, and some rows have none.

TRBJ2-2,NA,TRBV7-2,TRBD1,ASSFQGGANTGELF
TRBJ2-3,NA,TRBV9,TRBD2,ASSVGRTSGGARDTQY
TRBJ2-1,once,TRBV5-1,TRBD2,ASSLGTSGGFGQF
TRBJ1-3,NA,TRBV7-8,NA,ASSRALFLYPIY
TRBJ2-1,NA,TRBV2,TRBD2,ASSYREGNNEQF
TRBJ1-2,NA,TRBV19,NA,ASSPDRDYGYT
TRBJ1-3,NA,TRBV5-4,NA,ASTQTPSGNTIY
TRBJ1-1,NA,TRBV18,TRBD1,ASSPPYRGQAF
TRBJ1-1,NA,TRBV2,NA,ASTTEGNTEAF
TRBJ2-7,NA,TRBV19,NA,ATRVAGSYEQY
TRBJ2-6,once,TRBV29-1,NA,SMRQAGANVLT
TRBJ2-1,NA,TRBV6-5,NA,ASSHGNNEQF
TRBJ1-4,NA,TRBV28,NA,ASRGGNPINEKLF
TRBJ2-2,NA,TRBV7-8,NA,ASMRSNTGELF
TRBJ2-3,NA,TRBV20-1,NA,SAETQGTQY
TRBJ1-2,NA,TRBV9,TRBD1,ASSVGQGADYGYT
TRBJ2-1,NA,TRBV28,TRBD1,ASSPIDRENEQF
TRBJ1-2,NA,TRBV6-1,NA,ASSEGWGFGYT
TRBJ2-3,NA,TRBV5-1,NA,ASSLGTDTDTQY
TRBJ2-4,NA,TRBV28,NA,ASSLPLGSKNIQY
TRBJ1-2,few,TRBV28,NA,ASSELRWGAT
TRBJ2-3,NA,TRBV25-1,NA,ASSESVTGIGTDTQY